What follows is one TCR beta chain and its context. The data originate from a study of shared clonotypes between healthy human individuals. Method: immunoSEQ multiplex PCR; TCRdb's copy keeps in-frame clones and lacks some. The sample holds approximately 1.5 million clones, 95% to 99% seen once. CDR3 size: 13 residues. The germline CDR1 and CDR2 sequences are SGHNT and YYREEE (reference sequence). V lost 5 bases and J 7 bases, leaving 13 bases between the germline ends. Sequenced input: naive CD4+ T cells sorted from blood. Subset noted: CD45RA+ positively selected. The source is a man aged 30-40 years in good health. This rearrangement joins TRBV5-4 to TRBJ2-1; weak D call: TRBD1 (6 bases). DNA for the CDR3: TGTGCCAGCAGTCATGACAGGCCTAATGAGCAGTTCTTC. Translating it yields CASSHDRPNEQFF.